This is a list of T cell receptor beta chains from one sample in a study of blood T cell repertoires in COVID-19. Using immunoSEQ multiplex PCR, the repertoire was profiled, and TCRdb retains in-frame clones only, with some absent. The profile shows roughly 330,000 clones, roughly 86% of them singletons. Sequencing was carried out using PBMCs or T cells enriched from blood (not recorded which). These receptors originate from a woman aged 25 to 45 who had recovered from COVID-19. The CDR3 runs from the conserved cysteine through the conserved F or W. The D gene is left open where the match is weak. The size of a clone is reported for some rows only, either as once, few or many, or as a class for expanded clones.

J gene | V gene | D gene | clone size | CDR3 DNA | CDR3 protein
TRBJ1-5 | TRBV28 | - | - | TGTGCCAGCATAACAGGCAATCAGCCCCAGCATTTT | CASITGNQPQHF
TRBJ2-1 | TRBV7-8 | - | once | TGTGCCAGCAGCTTGTTGGGACTCGGTAACAATGAGCAGTTCTTC | CASSLLGLGNNEQFF
TRBJ1-2 | TRBV6-5 | - | - | TGTGCCAGCAGGGTAGAAAGGGGTGGCTACACCTTC | CASRVERGGYTF
TRBJ1-5 | TRBV19 | - | - | TGTGCCAGTAGTATAAGGCAGGGTGCGTATCAGCCCCAGCATTTT | CASSIRQGAYQPQHF
TRBJ1-5 | TRBV19 | TRBD1 | - | TGTGCCAGTCACCACCGGGACAGGGGCCAGCCCCAGCATTTT | CASHHRDRGQPQHF
TRBJ2-2 | TRBV21-1 | - | - | TGTGCCAGCAGCAAACAAGAGTCTCCAGGGAAATTCGAAAGGGACACCGGGGAGCTGTTTTTT | CASSKQESPGKFERDTGELFF
TRBJ2-1 | TRBV12-3/TRBV12-4 | - | - | TGTGCCAGCAGTTTTCGTCTAGCTAATGAGCAGTTCTTC | CASSFRLANEQFF
TRBJ2-5 | TRBV6-5 | TRBD2 | - | TGTGCCAGCGAAGCGGGGGGGCCGGAGACCCAGTACTTC | CASEAGGPETQYF
TRBJ1-1 | TRBV30 | - | - | TGTGCCTGGAGTCGAGCGGGGAACACTGAAGCTTTCTTT | CAWSRAGNTEAFF
TRBJ1-5 | TRBV5-5 | - | - | TGTGCCAGCAGCTCCTTTATATCCGCAGGCCAGCCCCAGCATTTT | CASSSFISAGQPQHF
TRBJ2-4 | TRBV5-1 | TRBD1 | - | TGCGCCAGCAGCTTGGCCCAGCCGGGACAGGGTTTAGCCAAAAACATTCAGTACTTC | CASSLAQPGQGLAKNIQYF
TRBJ2-5 | TRBV6-2/TRBV6-3 | - | once | TGTGCCAGCAGCTTCGACGGGGGAGAGACCCAGTACTTC | CASSFDGGETQYF
TRBJ2-1 | TRBV30 | - | - | TGTGCCTGGGCGAGGAGCTCCTACAATGAGCAGTTCTTC | CAWARSSYNEQFF
TRBJ2-3 | TRBV6-5 | TRBD1 | - | TGTGCCAGCAGTAGCCGACAGGGCCATACGCAGTATTTT | CASSSRQGHTQYF
TRBJ2-7 | TRBV5-6 | - | - | TGTGCCAGCAGCCTTCTCTCCGAGCAGTACTTC | CASSLLSEQYF
TRBJ2-1 | TRBV11-1 | TRBD1 | - | TGTGCCAGCAGCTTAGACCAGACAGGGGGCTTTGAGCAGTTCTTC | CASSLDQTGGFEQFF
TRBJ1-1 | TRBV28 | TRBD1 | - | TGTGCCAGCAGTCCCTCCGACAGGGCCCTTTCTGAAGCTTTCTTT | CASSPSDRALSEAFF
TRBJ2-7 | TRBV7-9 | - | - | TGTGCCAGCAGCTTTTGGGGAGAAGTCGAGCAGTACTTC | CASSFWGEVEQYF
TRBJ1-2 | TRBV28 | TRBD1 | - | TGTGCCAGCTCTCGCCCCGGGACAGTGTTCTTGGGCTACACCTTC | CASSRPGTVFLGYTF
TRBJ1-4 | TRBV21-1 | - | - | TGTGCCAGCAGCAAAGTTGGGGACAGGGAGGTAAAACTGTTTTTT | CASSKVGDREVKLFF
TRBJ1-2 | TRBV5-1 | - | - | TGCGCCAGCAGCCCTCAGGGGCCCGGGGACTATGGCTACACCTTC | CASSPQGPGDYGYTF
TRBJ1-2 | TRBV4-2 | TRBD1 | - | TGTGCCAGCAGCCAAGTAGCGCAGGGGGACGACTATGGCTACACCTTC | CASSQVAQGDDYGYTF
TRBJ2-7 | TRBV6-2/TRBV6-3 | - | - | TGTGCCAGCAGCCGTCTACCGGGCTACGAGCAGTACTTC | CASSRLPGYEQYF
TRBJ1-5 | TRBV27 | - | - | TGTGCCAGCAGCCGCGGGGGGGGCGGCAATCAGCCCCAGCATTTT | CASSRGGGGNQPQHF
TRBJ2-5 | TRBV12-3/TRBV12-4 | - | - | TGTGCCAGCTCGCAGAGGGCCACGGGGACCCAGTACTTC | CASSQRATGTQYF
TRBJ1-3 | TRBV15 | - | - | TGTGCCACCAGCAGAGATCCCGCTTCACGCGGCTTAATATATTTT | CATSRDPASRGLIYF
TRBJ1-5 | TRBV20-1 | - | - | TGCAGTGCTAGTTCAGGGGTCTTGAATAGCAATCAGCCCCAGCATTTT | CSASSGVLNSNQPQHF
TRBJ1-6 | TRBV7-9 | - | - | TGTGCCAGCAGCTTACGTTGGCCCTCAGGCAATTCACCCCTCCACTTT | CASSLRWPSGNSPLHF
TRBJ1-1 | TRBV5-1 | - | - | TGCGCCAGCAGCACAACTGTACAGGGTAGCCCTGAAGCTTTCTTT | CASSTTVQGSPEAFF
TRBJ1-1 | TRBV19 | - | - | TGTGCCAGTAGTGTTACGACAGGCCCTGAAGCTTTCTTT | CASSVTTGPEAFF
TRBJ2-7 | TRBV6-5 | - | - | TGTGCCAGCAGACTAACAGGGTTGACCTACGAGCAGTACTTC | CASRLTGLTYEQYF
TRBJ2-3 | TRBV6-2/TRBV6-3 | - | - | TGTGCCAGCAGCTCCCGAGGCGGCGGCACAGATACGCAGTATTTT | CASSSRGGGTDTQYF
TRBJ2-3 | TRBV7-2 | TRBD1 | - | TGTGCCAGCAGCCCCCGGGACAGGGGATCCGATACGCAGTATTTT | CASSPRDRGSDTQYF
TRBJ1-4 | TRBV3-1/TRBV3-2 | - | - | TGTGCCAGCAGCTTGCGCCCGGAGGGGCAAGAAAAACTGTTTTTT | CASSLRPEGQEKLFF
TRBJ1-6 | TRBV3-1/TRBV3-2 | - | once | TGTGCCAGCAGCCAAGCGGGGAGCTCCTATAATTCACCCCTCCACTTT | CASSQAGSSYNSPLHF
TRBJ1-1 | TRBV28 | TRBD1 | - | TGTGCCAGCAGTTCGCCCGGGACAGGACCTGAAGCTTTCTTT | CASSSPGTGPEAFF
TRBJ2-3 | TRBV9 | TRBD2 | - | TGTGCCAGCAGCGTAGAGGCTAGCGGGGATACGCAGTATTTT | CASSVEASGDTQYF
TRBJ1-5 | TRBV2 | - | - | TGTGCCAGCAGTTACGCTCCACAGGAGATTAGCAATCAGCCCCAGCATTTT | CASSYAPQEISNQPQHF
TRBJ1-4 | TRBV29-1 | TRBD1 | - | TGCAGCGTCGCCGGGACAGGGCAATTGAATGAAAAACTGTTTTTT | CSVAGTGQLNEKLFF
TRBJ1-1 | TRBV29-1 | TRBD1 | - | TGCAGCGTTGTACAGGGGGCGAGTGGTGAAGCTTTCTTT | CSVVQGASGEAFF
TRBJ1-3 | TRBV18 | - | - | TGTGCCAGCTCACCACGGGGGCAGGTCTCTGGAAACACCATATATTTT | CASSPRGQVSGNTIYF
TRBJ1-1 | TRBV27 | - | - | TGTGCCAGTTCAATTCGGGGGTTGAACACTGAAGCTTTCTTT | CASSIRGLNTEAFF
TRBJ1-3 | TRBV7-2 | - | - | TGTGCCAGCAGTCCGGGAGGAAACACCATATATTTT | CASSPGGNTIYF
TRBJ2-1 | TRBV28 | - | - | TGTGCCAGCAGTTTATGGAGATCCTACAATGAGCAGTTCTTC | CASSLWRSYNEQFF
TRBJ1-1 | TRBV21-1 | - | few | TGTGCCAGCAGCAAAGCTGACTACAGGGTTGGGGAAGGGTGGACTGAAGCTTTCTTT | CASSKADYRVGEGWTEAFF
TRBJ1-5 | TRBV19 | TRBD1 | - | TGTGCCAGTAGTCATATGGGACAGGGTACCAATCAGCCCCAGCATTTT | CASSHMGQGTNQPQHF
TRBJ2-5 | TRBV2 | TRBD1 | - | TGTGCCAGCAGATTGTCAGGGGGACAAGAGACCCAGTACTTC | CASRLSGGQETQYF
TRBJ2-7 | TRBV23-1 | - | - | TGCGCCAGCAGTCAATCTAGCGGACAAGGTGATGCCGAGCAGTACTTC | CASSQSSGQGDAEQYF
TRBJ2-1 | TRBV5-1 | - | - | TGCGCCAGCAGCTTCTCTAGAGGGGGTGAGCAGTTCTTC | CASSFSRGGEQFF
TRBJ1-5 | TRBV19 | TRBD1 | - | TGTGCCAGTAGCCAATTCGGGACAGCGAATCAGCCCCAGCATTTT | CASSQFGTANQPQHF